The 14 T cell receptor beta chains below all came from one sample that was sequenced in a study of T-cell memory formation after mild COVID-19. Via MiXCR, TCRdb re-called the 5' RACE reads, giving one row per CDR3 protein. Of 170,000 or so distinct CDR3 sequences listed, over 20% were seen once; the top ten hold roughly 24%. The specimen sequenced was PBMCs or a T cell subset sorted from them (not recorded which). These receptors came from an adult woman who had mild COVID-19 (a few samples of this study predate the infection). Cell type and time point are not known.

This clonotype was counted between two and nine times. In DNA form, the CDR3 reads TGTGCCAGCAGCTTAGCGATAGGGAGCTACGAGCAGTACTTC. Its translation: CASSLAIGSYEQYF. V is TRBV7-3 and J is TRBJ2-7; maybe TRBD2 (5 bases). The CDR3 sequence is 14 residues long. Germline V gives CDR1 SGHTA, CDR2 FQGTGA. V lost 2 bases and J lost 3, with 11 bases in between.

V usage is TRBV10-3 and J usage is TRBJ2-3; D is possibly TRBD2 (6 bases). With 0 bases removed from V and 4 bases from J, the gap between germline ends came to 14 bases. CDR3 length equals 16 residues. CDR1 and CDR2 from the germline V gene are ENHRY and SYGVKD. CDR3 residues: CAISESSRESADTQYF. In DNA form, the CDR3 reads TGTGCCATCAGTGAGTCCTCTCGGGAGTCGGCAGATACGCAGTATTTT.

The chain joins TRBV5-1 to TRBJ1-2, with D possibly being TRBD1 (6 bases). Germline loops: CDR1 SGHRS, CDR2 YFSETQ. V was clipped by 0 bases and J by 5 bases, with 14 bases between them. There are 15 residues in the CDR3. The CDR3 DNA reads TGCGCCAGCAGCTTGGAGGTCCAGGGGAGGTATGGCTACACCTTC. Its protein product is CASSLEVQGRYGYTF. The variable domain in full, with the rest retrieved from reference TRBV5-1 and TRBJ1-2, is KAGVTQTPRYLIKTRGQQVTLSCSPISGHRSVSWYQQTPGQGLQFLFEYFSETQRNKGNFPGRFSGRQFSNSRSEMNVSTLELGDSALYLCASSLEVQGRYGYTFGSGTRLTVV.

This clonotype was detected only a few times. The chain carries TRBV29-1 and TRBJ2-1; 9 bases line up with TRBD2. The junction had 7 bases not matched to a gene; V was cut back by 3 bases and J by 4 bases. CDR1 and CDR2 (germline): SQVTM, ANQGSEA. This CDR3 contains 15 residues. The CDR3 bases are TGCAGCGTTGAGATGGCGGGAGGGCGGTACAATGAGCAGTTCTTC. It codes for CSVEMAGGRYNEQFF.

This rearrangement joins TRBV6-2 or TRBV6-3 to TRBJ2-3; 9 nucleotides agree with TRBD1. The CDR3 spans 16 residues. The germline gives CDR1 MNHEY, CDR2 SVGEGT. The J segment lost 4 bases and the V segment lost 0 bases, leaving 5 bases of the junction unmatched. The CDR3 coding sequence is TGTGCCAGCAGTTACTCCCCGACAGGGGGTGCAGATACGCAGTATTTT. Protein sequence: CASSYSPTGGADTQYF.

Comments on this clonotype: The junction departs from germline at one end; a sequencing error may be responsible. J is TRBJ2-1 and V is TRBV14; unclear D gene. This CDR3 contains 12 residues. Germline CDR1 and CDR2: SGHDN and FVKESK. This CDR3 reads CASSPTYHEQFF. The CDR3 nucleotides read TGTGCCAGCAGCCCAACCTACCATGAGCAGTTCTTC.

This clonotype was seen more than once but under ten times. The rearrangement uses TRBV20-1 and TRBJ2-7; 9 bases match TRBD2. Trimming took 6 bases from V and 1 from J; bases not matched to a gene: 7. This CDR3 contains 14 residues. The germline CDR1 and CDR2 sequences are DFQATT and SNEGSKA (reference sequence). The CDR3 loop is CSATTSGYSYEQYF. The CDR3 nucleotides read TGCAGTGCCACCACTAGCGGGTATTCCTACGAGCAGTACTTC.

The CDR3 nucleotides are TGTGCCAGCAGCTTAGGTCCCTCCAGTGTCCCCCAGCATTTT. Protein: CASSLGPSSVPQHF. The chain couples TRBV13 to TRBJ1-5; D is ambiguous. This CDR3 comprises 14 residues. CDR1 is PRHDT and CDR2 is FYEKMQ in the germline V gene (reference sequence). Trimming took 0 bases from V and 10 from J, leaving 13 bases between them.

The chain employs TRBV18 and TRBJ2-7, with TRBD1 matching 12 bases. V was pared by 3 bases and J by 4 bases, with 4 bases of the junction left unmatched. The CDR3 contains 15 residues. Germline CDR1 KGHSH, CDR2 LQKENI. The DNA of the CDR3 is TGTGCCAGCTCACCCACGGGACAGGGGGCTTACGAGCAGTACTTC. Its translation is CASSPTGQGAYEQYF.

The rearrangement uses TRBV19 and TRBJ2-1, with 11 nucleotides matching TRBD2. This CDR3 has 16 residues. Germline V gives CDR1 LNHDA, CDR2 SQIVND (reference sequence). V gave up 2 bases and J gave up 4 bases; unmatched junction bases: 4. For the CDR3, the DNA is TGTGCCAGTAGTATAACACTAGCGGGAGCTTACAATGAGCAGTTCTTC. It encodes CASSITLAGAYNEQFF.

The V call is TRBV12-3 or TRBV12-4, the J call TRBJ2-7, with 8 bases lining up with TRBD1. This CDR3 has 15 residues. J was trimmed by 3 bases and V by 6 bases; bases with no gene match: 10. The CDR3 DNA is TGTGCCAGCAGCCTAACAGGGGGTTGGAGCTACGAGCAGTACTTC. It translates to CASSLTGGWSYEQYF.

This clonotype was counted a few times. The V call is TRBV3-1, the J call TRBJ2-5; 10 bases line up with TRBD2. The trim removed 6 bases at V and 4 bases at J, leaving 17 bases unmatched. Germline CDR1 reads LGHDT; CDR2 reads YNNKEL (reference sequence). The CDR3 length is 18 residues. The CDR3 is CASRNKGRLAGASETQYF. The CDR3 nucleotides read TGTGCCAGCAGGAACAAGGGGAGGCTAGCGGGAGCATCAGAGACCCAGTACTTC.

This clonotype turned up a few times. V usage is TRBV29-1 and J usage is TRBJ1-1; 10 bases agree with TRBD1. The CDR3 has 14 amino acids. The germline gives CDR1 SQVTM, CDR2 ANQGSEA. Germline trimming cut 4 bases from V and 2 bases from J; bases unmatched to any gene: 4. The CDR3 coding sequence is TGCAGCGTTGCCGGGACAGGGGTTAACACTGAAGCTTTCTTT. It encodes CSVAGTGVNTEAFF.

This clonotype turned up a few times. The CDR3 loop is CASSSDGYNQPQHF. The CDR3 bases are TGTGCCAGCAGTTCGGACGGATACAATCAGCCCCAGCATTTT. The genes are TRBV12-3 or TRBV12-4 and TRBJ1-5; D is unresolved. The ends were cut back, 4 bases at V and 3 bases at J, with 10 bases in the middle. This CDR3 has 14 amino acids.